The present entry profiles one T cell receptor (beta chain) with its context. Its cognate antigen is unknown. The authors used template switching to add a universal primer site and gave cDNA unique molecular identifiers. TCRdb re-called the 5' RACE reads with MiXCR, one entry per CDR3 protein. This repertoire shows about 490,000 distinct CDR3 sequences, roughly 15% found once; its top ten account for roughly 0.42%. CDR1 DFQATT and CDR2 SNEGSKA come from the germline V gene (reference sequence). Losses at the gene ends were 2 bases for V and 5 bases for J; bases not matched to a gene: 7. CDR3 length: 14 amino acids. This entry comes from a study of identical twins. Study results and caveats: Reduced insertions were recorded for abundant cord blood beta clonotypes, with no such pattern in memory repertoires.

This sample was also put to use in a study of yellow fever vaccine responses in identical twins. That study reports: On the reported evidence, twins' vaccine T cell responses seemed partly convergent and partly personalized.

V and J are TRBV20-1 and TRBJ2-5; TRBD2 matches 8 bases. Source material: CD4+ T cells sorted from blood. This sequence originates from a woman aged 18-29 years in good health. The DNA for the CDR3 is TGCAGTGCTAGAACAAGCGGGAGCCGGGAGACCCAGTACTTC. Protein sequence: CSARTSGSRETQYF.